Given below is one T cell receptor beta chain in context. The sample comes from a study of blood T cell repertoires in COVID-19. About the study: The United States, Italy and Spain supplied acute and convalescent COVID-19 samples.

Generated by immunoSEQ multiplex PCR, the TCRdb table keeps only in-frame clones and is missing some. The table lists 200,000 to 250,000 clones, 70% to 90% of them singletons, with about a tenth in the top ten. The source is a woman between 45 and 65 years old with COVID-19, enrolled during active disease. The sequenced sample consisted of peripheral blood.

The CDR3 nucleotides are TGTGCCACTCATAATCCGGGACAAGGGAACACTGAAGCTTTCTTT. Encoded protein: CATHNPGQGNTEAFF. The J gene is TRBJ1-1, the V gene TRBV19; D may be TRBD1 (6 bases). The CDR3 length is 15 residues. CDR1 is LNHDA, CDR2 SQIVND, per germline (reference sequence). Deletions cut 10 bases from V and 1 base from J, with 19 bases between.